A selection of T cell receptor beta chains follows, all from one sample in a study of CD8 T cells in Susac syndrome. TCRdb ran MiXCR on the immunoSEQ multiplex PCR reads and lists one entry per CDR3 protein. Seen here are fewer than 200,000 distinct CDR3 sequences, roughly 90% observed once, and the top ten hold about 0.1%. The sequencing sample was made of CD4+ T cells from PBMCs. Every receptor here comes from a human donor with Susac syndrome. CDR3s include the opening cysteine and the closing phenylalanine or tryptophan. The D gene is left open where the match is weak.

>TRBD1|TRBV19|TRBJ1-6|15
CASRQRQGWNSPLHF
TGTGCCAGTAGACAACGACAGGGTTGGAATTCACCCCTCCACTTT
>.|TRBV27|TRBJ2-1|12
CASIQQSNEQFF
TGTGCCAGCATTCAGCAGAGCAATGAGCAGTTCTTC
>TRBD1|TRBV27|TRBJ1-5|16
CASSSQGAGGGQPQHF
TGTGCCAGCAGTTCACAGGGGGCAGGAGGGGGTCAGCCCCAGCATTTT
>TRBD1|TRBV6-1|TRBJ1-5|13
CASSGRGRQPQHF
TGTGCCAGCAGTGGCAGGGGGCGTCAGCCCCAGCATTTT
>TRBD1|TRBV27|TRBJ2-7|15
CASSPRGQGRYEQYF
TGTGCCAGCAGTCCACGGGGACAGGGTCGGTACGAGCAGTACTTC
>.|TRBV19|TRBJ2-1|16
CASSIRQGPSYNEQFF
TGTGCCAGTAGTATTAGGCAGGGCCCCTCCTACAATGAGCAGTTCTTC
>.|TRBV11-3|TRBJ2-3|14
CASSPSLVTDTQYF
TGTGCCAGCAGCCCGTCTCTAGTCACAGATACGCAGTATTTT
>TRBD1|TRBV9|TRBJ1-6|15
CASSATGTGLSPLHF
TGTGCCAGCAGCGCTACCGGGACAGGGCTCTCACCCCTCCACTTT
>.|TRBV6-2/TRBV6-3|TRBJ1-4|16
CASSDYGRYLNEKLFF
TGTGCCAGCAGTGACTACGGACGGTACCTTAATGAAAAACTGTTTTTT
>TRBD2|TRBV7-9|TRBJ2-7|17
CASSFGPGLAGYYEQYF
TGTGCCAGCAGCTTTGGTCCGGGACTAGCGGGGTACTACGAGCAGTACTTC
>.|TRBV20-1|TRBJ2-3|14
CSARRDRLLGTQYF
TGCAGTGCTCGGCGAGACAGGCTATTAGGTACGCAGTATTTT
>TRBD1|TRBV20-1|TRBJ2-7|15
CSARVGTGGNDEQYF
TGCAGTGCTAGAGTGGGGACAGGGGGAAATGACGAGCAGTACTTC
>TRBD1|TRBV20-1|TRBJ1-4|14
CSANQGQGNEKLFF
TGCAGTGCTAACCAGGGACAGGGAAATGAAAAACTGTTTTTT
>.|TRBV15|TRBJ1-2|15
CATSREGRTNYGYTF
TGTGCCACCAGCAGAGAGGGCAGAACTAACTATGGCTACACCTTC
>.|TRBV6-2/TRBV6-3|TRBJ2-3|12
CASSLNTDTQYF
TGTGCCAGCAGTTTAAACACAGATACGCAGTATTTT
>.|TRBV30|TRBJ1-3|14
CACDTGYLGNTIYF
TGTGCCTGCGACACAGGGTATTTAGGAAACACCATATATTTT
>TRBD2|TRBV14|TRBJ2-3|17
CASSPLKRGDRTDTQYF
TGTGCCAGCAGCCCCTTAAAGCGGGGGGACCGCACAGATACGCAGTATTTT
>.|TRBV4-1|TRBJ1-4|16
CASSQDRTVRAEKLFF
TGCGCCAGCAGCCAAGATAGGACGGTTAGGGCTGAAAAACTGTTTTTT
>TRBD1|TRBV12-3/TRBV12-4|TRBJ1-5|14
CASSRTGGASPQHF
TGTGCCAGCAGTCGGACAGGGGGCGCCTCGCCCCAGCATTTT
>TRBD2|TRBV6-1|TRBJ2-7|16
CASSPVGLAGVYEQYF
TGTGCCAGCAGCCCAGTTGGACTAGCGGGAGTATACGAGCAGTACTTC
>TRBD2|TRBV20-1|TRBJ2-2|18
CSATWEGLAGGQAGELFF
TGCAGTGCAACTTGGGAGGGGCTAGCGGGAGGACAGGCCGGGGAGCTGTTTTTT
>TRBD2|TRBV19|TRBJ2-3|14
CASTTSGGTDTQYF
TGTGCCAGTACCACTAGCGGGGGCACAGATACGCAGTATTTT
>.|TRBV6-1|TRBJ2-3|17
CASSAHNGRASTDTQYF
TGTGCCAGCAGTGCCCACAACGGTCGGGCCTCCACAGATACGCAGTATTTT
>TRBD1|TRBV12-3/TRBV12-4|TRBJ1-5|14
CASRSDRDNQPQHF
TGTGCCAGCAGGTCAGACAGGGACAATCAGCCCCAGCATTTT
>.|TRBV30|TRBJ1-4|13
CAWSVLGFEKLFF
TGTGCCTGGAGTGTACTAGGATTTGAAAAACTGTTTTTT
>.|TRBV14|TRBJ2-2|17
CASSQDIGSTNTGELFF
TGTGCCAGCAGCCAAGATATCGGGTCTACGAACACCGGGGAGCTGTTTTTT
>TRBD1|TRBV10-3|TRBJ2-5|14
CAIRRQGARETQYF
TGTGCCATCAGAAGACAGGGGGCGCGAGAGACCCAGTACTTC
>.|TRBV7-9|TRBJ2-1|15
CASSLARFSYNEQFF
TGTGCCAGCAGCTTAGCCCGGTTCTCCTACAATGAGCAGTTCTTC
>.|TRBV2|TRBJ1-1|12
CASTRVDTEAFF
TGTGCCAGCACGCGGGTGGACACTGAAGCTTTCTTT
>.|TRBV7-8|TRBJ1-2|17
CASSLVPDEQWYYGYTF
TGTGCCAGCAGCTTAGTGCCAGACGAACAGTGGTACTATGGCTACACCTTC
>.|TRBV10-3|TRBJ2-7|13
CAIRTGGAYEQYF
TGTGCCATCAGGACAGGTGGAGCCTACGAGCAGTACTTC
>.|TRBV18|TRBJ2-5|16
CASSPTGEGYQETQYF
TGTGCCAGCTCACCGACTGGAGAGGGGTACCAAGAGACCCAGTACTTC
>TRBD2|TRBV20-1|TRBJ2-3|16
CSARDPSGGAKDTQYF
TGCAGTGCTAGAGATCCTAGCGGGGGGGCAAAAGATACGCAGTATTTT
>TRBD1|TRBV10-3|TRBJ2-7|16
CAISDPGQGLAYEQYF
TGTGCCATCAGTGACCCTGGACAGGGCTTAGCCTACGAGCAGTACTTC
>.|TRBV7-8|TRBJ1-2|11
CASSKGSGYTF
TGTGCCAGCAGCAAGGGGTCTGGCTACACCTTC